This T cell receptor beta chain was identified during a study of long-term antiretroviral therapy in people with HIV. Study-level findings and limits: Every time point showed a repertoire led by clones expanded before ART. Nothing was known about ART adherence, viral resistance or changes in therapy. After ART, diversity increased yet remained lower than transplant donor controls.

HIV-positive participants all received treatment in the United States. The assay used was immunoSEQ (version v3.0), run at survey level. Sequencing used immunoSEQ multiplex PCR; TCRdb keeps in-frame clones, though not all of them. The data contain some 21,000 clones, around 81% of them singletons. Of note for this clone: Its antigen is not known.

V lost 3 bases, J lost 0 bases, and 8 bases lay in between. CDR1 and CDR2 from the germline V gene are SGHNT and YENEEA. The CDR3 length is 14 residues. V usage is TRBV11-3 and J usage is TRBJ1-1; D perhaps matches TRBD1 (5 bases). This TCR derives from a man in his forties with HIV. Sequenced here: unsorted PBMCs, sampled 0.1 years before starting antiretroviral therapy. CDR3 nucleotide sequence: TGTGCCAGCAGCTTGTCAGGGATGAACACTGAAGCTTTCTTT. Encoded protein: CASSLSGMNTEAFF. The full variable domain, its missing parts supplied by reference TRBV11-3 and TRBJ1-1, is EAGVVQSPRYKIIEKKQPVAFWCNPISGHNTLYWYLQNLGQGPELLIRYENEEAVDDSQLPKDRFSAERLKGVDSTLKIQPAELGDSAVYLCASSLSGMNTEAFFGQGTRLTVV.